This T cell receptor (beta chain) was recovered during a study of T cells in Graves' hyperthyroidism and ophthalmopathy. The study, taken as a whole, reports: Separating ophthalmopathy from stable hyperthyroidism was achieved by a 13 V-J model.

This CDR3 has 12 amino acids. V lost 2 bases and J lost 5, with 7 bases in between. This clonotype was detected ten times or more. Antigen: not known. Regions amplified from RNA transcripts were the TCR beta CDR3 regions. Carried out on the TCR CDR3, a first-round RT-PCR used the HTBI primer set. TCRdb reprocessed the multiplex PCR reads via MiXCR and lists one record per CDR3 protein. The sample consists of almost 600,000 distinct CDR3 sequences, approximately 14% of them appearing once. The sample taken for sequencing was blood. The TCR comes from a woman in her 30s with Graves' hyperthyroidism that later progressed to Graves' ophthalmopathy. The chain joins TRBV12-3 or TRBV12-4 to TRBJ2-7; D is uncertain. The CDR3 nucleotides read TGTGCCAGCAGTTTATTGGGCGACGAGCAGTACTTC. Its translation: CASSLLGDEQYF.